The entry below gives a single T cell receptor (beta chain) sequence along with its context. This sample is part of a study of T-cell reconstitution after alpha-beta-depleted transplantation in children. Unique molecular identifiers featured in how the TCRbeta library was prepared. TCRdb re-derived calls from the PCR reads in MiXCR, one entry per CDR3 protein. The sample holds around 190,000 distinct CDR3 sequences, around 7% seen once. V lost 5 bases, J lost 5 bases, and 6 bases stayed unmatched. The CDR3 extends over 15 amino acids. Germline CDR1 LGHNA, CDR2 YNFKEQ. The chain combines TRBV4-2 with TRBJ2-5, with 12 positions matching TRBD2. Sample: PBMCs, taken before TCRalphabeta/CD19-depleted stem cell transplant. The sequence derives from a boy between 2 and 15 years old with acute lymphoblastic leukemia, due to receive a stem cell transplant. The CDR3 here is CASSATSGGSETQYF. CDR3 DNA: TGTGCCAGCAGCGCAACTAGCGGGGGGTCGGAGACCCAGTACTTC.